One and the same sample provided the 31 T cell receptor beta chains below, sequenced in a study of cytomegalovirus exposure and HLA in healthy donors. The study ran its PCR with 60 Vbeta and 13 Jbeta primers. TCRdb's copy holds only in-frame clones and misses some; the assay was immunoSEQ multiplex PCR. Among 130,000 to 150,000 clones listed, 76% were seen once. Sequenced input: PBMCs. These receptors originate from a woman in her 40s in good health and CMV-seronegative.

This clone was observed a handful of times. CDR3 sequence (DNA): TGTGCCAGCAGCTTAGCGCTTGGACAGCACACCGGGGAGCTGTTTTTT. This translates into CASSLALGQHTGELFF. The chain joins TRBV7-8 to TRBJ2-2; D might be TRBD1 (6 bases). Germline V lookup: CDR1 SGHVS, CDR2 FQNEAQ. Trimming left V 0 bases short and J 3 bases short, with 11 bases between. The CDR3 covers 16 residues.

CDR3 loop: CASSPTQGADYGYTF. As DNA, the CDR3 is TGTGCCAGCAGTCCAACCCAGGGGGCTGACTATGGCTACACCTTC. The genes are TRBV7-6 and TRBJ1-2, with 8 bases that match TRBD1. Trimming removed 6 bases from V and 3 bases from J; junction bases left unmatched: 9. Germline V gene sequence: CDR1 SGHVS, CDR2 FNYEAQ. The CDR3 is 15 residues long. Using reference TRBV7-6 and TRBJ1-2 for the parts outside the CDR3, the full variable domain is GAGVSQSPRYKVTKRGQDVALRCDPISGHVSLYWYRQALGQGPEFLTYFNYEAQQDKSGLPNDRFSAERPEGSISTLTIQRTEQRDSAMYRCASSPTQGADYGYTFGSGTRLTVV.

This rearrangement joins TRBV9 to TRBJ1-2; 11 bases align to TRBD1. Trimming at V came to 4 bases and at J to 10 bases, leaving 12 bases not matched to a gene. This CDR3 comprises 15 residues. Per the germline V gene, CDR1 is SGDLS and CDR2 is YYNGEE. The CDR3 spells CASSTGTRDRGDYTF. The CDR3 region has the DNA TGTGCCAGCAGCACCGGGACGCGGGACAGGGGGGACTACACCTTC.

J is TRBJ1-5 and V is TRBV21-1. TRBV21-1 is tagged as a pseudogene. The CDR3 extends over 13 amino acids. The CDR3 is CASSNSANQPQHF. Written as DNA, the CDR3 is TGTGCCAGCAGCAACAGCGCCAATCAGCCCCAGCATTTT.

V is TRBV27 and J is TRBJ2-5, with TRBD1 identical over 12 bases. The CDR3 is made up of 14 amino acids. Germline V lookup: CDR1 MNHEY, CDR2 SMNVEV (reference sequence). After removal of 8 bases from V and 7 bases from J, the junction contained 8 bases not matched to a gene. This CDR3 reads CASGRDRGLGTQYF. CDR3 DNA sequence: TGTGCCAGCGGCCGGGACAGGGGGCTGGGGACCCAGTACTTC.

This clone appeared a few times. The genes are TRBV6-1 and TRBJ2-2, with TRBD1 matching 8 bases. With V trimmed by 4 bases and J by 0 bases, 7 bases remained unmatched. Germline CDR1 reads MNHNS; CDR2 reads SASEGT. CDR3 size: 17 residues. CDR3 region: CASSGTGHPSNTGELFF. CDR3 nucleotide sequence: TGTGCCAGCAGTGGGACAGGGCACCCATCGAACACCGGGGAGCTGTTTTTT.

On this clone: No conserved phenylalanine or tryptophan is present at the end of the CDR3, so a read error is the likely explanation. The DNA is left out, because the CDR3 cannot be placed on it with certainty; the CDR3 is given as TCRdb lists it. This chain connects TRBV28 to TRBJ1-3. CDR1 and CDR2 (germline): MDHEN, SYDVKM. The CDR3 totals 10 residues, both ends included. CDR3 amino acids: CASSLETVRG.

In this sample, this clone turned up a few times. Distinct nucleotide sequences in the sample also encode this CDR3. CDR3 sequence (DNA): TGCGCCAGCAGCTTGGATCGGGGTAATGAAAAACTGTTTTTT. It encodes CASSLDRGNEKLFF. This chain joins TRBV5-1 and TRBJ1-4; D is unresolved. V was shortened by 0 bases and J by 4 bases, with 7 bases between the two germline ends. CDR1 SGHRS and CDR2 YFSETQ come from the germline V gene. The CDR3 spans 14 residues.

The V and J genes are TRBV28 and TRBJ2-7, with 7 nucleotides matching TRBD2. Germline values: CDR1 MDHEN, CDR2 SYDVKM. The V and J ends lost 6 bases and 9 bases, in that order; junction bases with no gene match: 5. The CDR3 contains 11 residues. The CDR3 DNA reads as TGTGCCAGCAGGGGGGGGGAAAGGCAGTACTTC. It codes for CASRGGERQYF. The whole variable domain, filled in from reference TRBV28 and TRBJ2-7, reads DVKVTQSSRYLVKRTGEKVFLECVQDMDHENMFWYRQDPGLGLRLIYFSYDVKMKEKGDIPEGYSVSREKKERFSLILESASTNQTSMYLCASRGGERQYFGPGTRLTVT.

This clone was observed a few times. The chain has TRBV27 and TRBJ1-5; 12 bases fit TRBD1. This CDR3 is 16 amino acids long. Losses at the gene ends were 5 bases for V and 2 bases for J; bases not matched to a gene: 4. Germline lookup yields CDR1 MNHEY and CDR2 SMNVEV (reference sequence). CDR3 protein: CASSLGTGGGNQPQHF. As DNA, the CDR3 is TGTGCCAGCAGTCTGGGGACAGGGGGCGGCAATCAGCCCCAGCATTTT.

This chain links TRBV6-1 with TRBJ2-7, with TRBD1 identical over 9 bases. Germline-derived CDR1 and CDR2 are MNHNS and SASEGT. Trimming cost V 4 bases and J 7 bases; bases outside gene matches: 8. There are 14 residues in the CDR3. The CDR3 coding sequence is TGTGCCAGCAGTGCGGGACAGGGCTCTGGGGAGCAGTACTTC. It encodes CASSAGQGSGEQYF.

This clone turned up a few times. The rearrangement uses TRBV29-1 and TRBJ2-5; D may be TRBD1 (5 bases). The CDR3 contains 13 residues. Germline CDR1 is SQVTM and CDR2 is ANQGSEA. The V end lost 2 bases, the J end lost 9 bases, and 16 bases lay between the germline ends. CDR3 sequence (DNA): TGCAGCGTTGAAAATGGGCCGGTAGGGGCCCAGTACTTC. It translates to CSVENGPVGAQYF.

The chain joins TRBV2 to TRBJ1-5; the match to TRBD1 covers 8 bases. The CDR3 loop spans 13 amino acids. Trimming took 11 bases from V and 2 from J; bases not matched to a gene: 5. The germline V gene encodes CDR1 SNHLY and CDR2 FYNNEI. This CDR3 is CAVGQGGNQPQHF. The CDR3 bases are TGTGCCGTTGGACAGGGAGGCAATCAGCCCCAGCATTTT. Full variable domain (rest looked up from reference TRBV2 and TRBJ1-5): EPEVTQTPSHQVTQMGQEVILRCVPISNHLYFYWYRQILGQKVEFLVSFYNNEISEKSEIFDDQFSVERPDGSNFTLKIRSTKLEDSAMYFCAVGQGGNQPQHFGDGTRLSIL.

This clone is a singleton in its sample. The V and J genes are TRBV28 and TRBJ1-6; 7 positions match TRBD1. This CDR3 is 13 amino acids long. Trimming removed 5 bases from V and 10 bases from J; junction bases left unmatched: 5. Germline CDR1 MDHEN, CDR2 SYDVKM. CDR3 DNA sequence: TGTGCCAGCAGTATAGGGACAGTGTCACCCCTCCACTTT. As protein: CASSIGTVSPLHF.

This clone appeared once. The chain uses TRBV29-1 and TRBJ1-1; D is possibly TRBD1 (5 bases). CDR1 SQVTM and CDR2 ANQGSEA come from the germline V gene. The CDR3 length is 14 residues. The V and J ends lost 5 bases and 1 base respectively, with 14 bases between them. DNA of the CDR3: TGCAGCGTTTTTATACAGGTTAGGAACACTGAAGCTTTCTTT. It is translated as CSVFIQVRNTEAFF.

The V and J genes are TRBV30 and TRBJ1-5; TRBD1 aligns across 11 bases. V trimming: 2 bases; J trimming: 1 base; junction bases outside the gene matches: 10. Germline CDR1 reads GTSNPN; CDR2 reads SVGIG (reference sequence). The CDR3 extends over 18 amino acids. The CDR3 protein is CAWSQDRGPPLSNQPQHF. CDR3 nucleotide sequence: TGTGCCTGGAGTCAGGACAGGGGGCCACCACTAAGCAATCAGCCCCAGCATTTT.

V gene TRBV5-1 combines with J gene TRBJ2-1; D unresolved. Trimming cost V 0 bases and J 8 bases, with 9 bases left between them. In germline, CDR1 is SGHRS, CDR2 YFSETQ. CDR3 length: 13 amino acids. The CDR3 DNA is TGCGCCAGCAGCTTGGCAGGTACCGATGAGCAGTTCTTC. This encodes CASSLAGTDEQFF.

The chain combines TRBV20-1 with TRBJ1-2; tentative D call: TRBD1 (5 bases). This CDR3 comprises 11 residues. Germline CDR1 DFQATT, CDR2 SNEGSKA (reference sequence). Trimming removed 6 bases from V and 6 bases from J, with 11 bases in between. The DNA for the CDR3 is TGCAGTGCGTCGACAGTAGATGGCTACACCTTC. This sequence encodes CSASTVDGYTF.

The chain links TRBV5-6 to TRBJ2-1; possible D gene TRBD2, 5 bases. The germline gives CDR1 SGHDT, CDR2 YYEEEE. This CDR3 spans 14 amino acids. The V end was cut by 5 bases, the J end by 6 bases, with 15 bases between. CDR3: CASRGVRAVNEQFF. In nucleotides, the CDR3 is TGTGCCAGCAGGGGCGTGAGGGCGGTCAATGAGCAGTTCTTC.

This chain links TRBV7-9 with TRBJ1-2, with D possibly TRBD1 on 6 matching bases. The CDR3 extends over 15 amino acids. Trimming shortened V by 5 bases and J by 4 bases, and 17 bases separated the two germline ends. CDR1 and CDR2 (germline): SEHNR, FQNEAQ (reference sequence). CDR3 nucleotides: TGTGCCAGCAGCCCACAGGGTTCGGTTAGCTATGGCTACACCTTC. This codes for CASSPQGSVSYGYTF. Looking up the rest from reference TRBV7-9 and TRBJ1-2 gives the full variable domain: DTGVSQNPRHKITKRGQNVTFRCDPISEHNRLYWYRQTLGQGPEFLTYFQNEAQLEKSRLLSDRFSAERPKGSFSTLEIQRTEQGDSAMYLCASSPQGSVSYGYTFGSGTRLTVV.

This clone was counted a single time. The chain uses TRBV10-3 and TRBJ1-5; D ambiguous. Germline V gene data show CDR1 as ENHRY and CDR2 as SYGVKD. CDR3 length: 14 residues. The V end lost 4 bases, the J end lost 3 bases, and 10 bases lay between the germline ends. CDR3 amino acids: CAISGPSPNQPQHF. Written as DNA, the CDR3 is TGTGCCATCAGTGGGCCGTCCCCCAATCAGCCCCAGCATTTT.

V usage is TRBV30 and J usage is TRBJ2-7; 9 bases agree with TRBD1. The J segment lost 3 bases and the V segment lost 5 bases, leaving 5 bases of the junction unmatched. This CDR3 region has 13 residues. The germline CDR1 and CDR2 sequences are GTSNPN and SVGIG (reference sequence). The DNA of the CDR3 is TGTGCCTGGGCACCGGACAGGGGCTACGAGCAGTACTTC. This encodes CAWAPDRGYEQYF.

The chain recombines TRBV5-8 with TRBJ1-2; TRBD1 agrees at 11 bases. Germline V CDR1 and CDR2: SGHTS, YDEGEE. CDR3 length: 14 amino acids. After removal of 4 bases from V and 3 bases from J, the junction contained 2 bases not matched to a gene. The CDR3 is CASSPGQGDYGYTF. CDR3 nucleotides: TGTGCCAGCAGCCCGGGACAGGGGGACTATGGCTACACCTTC.

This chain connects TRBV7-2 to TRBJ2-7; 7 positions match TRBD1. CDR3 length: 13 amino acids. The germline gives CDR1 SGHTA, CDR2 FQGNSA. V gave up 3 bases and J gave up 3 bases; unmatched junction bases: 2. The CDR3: CASSFNRGYEQYF. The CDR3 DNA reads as TGTGCCAGCAGCTTTAACAGGGGCTACGAGCAGTACTTC.

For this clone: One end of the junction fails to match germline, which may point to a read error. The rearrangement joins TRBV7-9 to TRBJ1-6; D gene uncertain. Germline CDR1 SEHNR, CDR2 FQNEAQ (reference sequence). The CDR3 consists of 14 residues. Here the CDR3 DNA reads TGTTCCAGCAGTTCGAGCTCCTATAATTCACCCCTCCACTTT. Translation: CSSSSSSYNSPLHF.

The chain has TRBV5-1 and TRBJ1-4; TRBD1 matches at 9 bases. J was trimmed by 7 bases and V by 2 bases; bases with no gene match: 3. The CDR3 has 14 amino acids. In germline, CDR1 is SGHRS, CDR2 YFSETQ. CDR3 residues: CASSLQGASEKLFF. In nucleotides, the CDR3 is TGCGCCAGCAGCTTACAGGGGGCTTCTGAAAAACTGTTTTTT.

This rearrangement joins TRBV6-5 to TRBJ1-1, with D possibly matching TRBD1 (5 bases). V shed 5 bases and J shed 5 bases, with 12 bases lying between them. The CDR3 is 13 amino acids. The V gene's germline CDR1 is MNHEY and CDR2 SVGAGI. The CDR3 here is CASSIPGNTEAFF. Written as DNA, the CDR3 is TGTGCCAGCAGTATCCCAGGGAATACTGAAGCTTTCTTT.

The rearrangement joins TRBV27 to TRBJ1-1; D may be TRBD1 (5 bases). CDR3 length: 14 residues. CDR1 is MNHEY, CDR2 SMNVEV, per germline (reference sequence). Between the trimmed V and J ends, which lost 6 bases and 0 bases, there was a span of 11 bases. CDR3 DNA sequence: TGTGCCAGCAGATATGACAGAGTGAACACTGAAGCTTTCTTT. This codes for CASRYDRVNTEAFF.

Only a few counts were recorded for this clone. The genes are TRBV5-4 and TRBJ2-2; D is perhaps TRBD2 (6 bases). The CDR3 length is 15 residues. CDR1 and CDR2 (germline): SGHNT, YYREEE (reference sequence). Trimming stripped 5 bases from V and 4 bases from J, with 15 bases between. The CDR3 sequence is CASSFGEEVTGELFF. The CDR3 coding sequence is TGTGCCAGCAGTTTTGGGGAGGAGGTCACCGGGGAGCTGTTTTTT.

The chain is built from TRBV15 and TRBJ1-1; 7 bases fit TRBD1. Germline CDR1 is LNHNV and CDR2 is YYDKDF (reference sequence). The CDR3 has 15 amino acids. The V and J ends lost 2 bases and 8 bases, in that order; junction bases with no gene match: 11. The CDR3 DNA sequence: TGTGCCACCAGCAGACCTCAACAGGGGAGGCCGGAAGCTTTCTTT. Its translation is CATSRPQQGRPEAFF.

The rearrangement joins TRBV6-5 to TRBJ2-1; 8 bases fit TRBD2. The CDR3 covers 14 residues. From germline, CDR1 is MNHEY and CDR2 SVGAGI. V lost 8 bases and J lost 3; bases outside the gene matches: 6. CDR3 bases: TGTGCCAGCGTTAGCGGGATTTTCTACAATGAGCAGTTCTTC. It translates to CASVSGIFYNEQFF.